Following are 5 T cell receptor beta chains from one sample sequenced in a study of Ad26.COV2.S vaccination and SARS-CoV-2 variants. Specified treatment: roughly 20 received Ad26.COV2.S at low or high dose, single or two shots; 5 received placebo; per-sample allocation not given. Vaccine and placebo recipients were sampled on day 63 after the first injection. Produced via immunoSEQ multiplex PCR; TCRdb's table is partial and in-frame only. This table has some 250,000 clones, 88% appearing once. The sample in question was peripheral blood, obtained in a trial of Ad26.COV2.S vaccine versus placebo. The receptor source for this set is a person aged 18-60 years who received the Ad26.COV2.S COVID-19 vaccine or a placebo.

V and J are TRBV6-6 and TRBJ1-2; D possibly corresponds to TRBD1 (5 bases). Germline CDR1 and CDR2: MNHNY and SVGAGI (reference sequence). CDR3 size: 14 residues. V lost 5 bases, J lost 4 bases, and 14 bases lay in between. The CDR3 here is CASSTETVLYGYTF. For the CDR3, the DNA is TGTGCCAGCAGTACGGAGACAGTTCTCTATGGCTACACCTTC.

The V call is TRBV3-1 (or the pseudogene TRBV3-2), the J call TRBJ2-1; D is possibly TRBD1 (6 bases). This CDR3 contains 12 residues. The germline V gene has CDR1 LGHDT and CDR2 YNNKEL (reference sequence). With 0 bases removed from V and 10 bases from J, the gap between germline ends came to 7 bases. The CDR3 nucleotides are TGTGCCAGCAGCCAAGAAGGGGGAGAGCAGTTCTTC. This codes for CASSQEGGEQFF.

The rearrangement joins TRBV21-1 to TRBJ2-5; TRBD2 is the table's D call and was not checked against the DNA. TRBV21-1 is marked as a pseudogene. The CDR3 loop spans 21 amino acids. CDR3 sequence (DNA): TGTGCCAGCAGCAAATCTCGACTAGCGGGAGCTCCCAAACTGTACCAAGAGACCCAGTACTTC. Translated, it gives CASSKSRLAGAPKLYQETQYF.

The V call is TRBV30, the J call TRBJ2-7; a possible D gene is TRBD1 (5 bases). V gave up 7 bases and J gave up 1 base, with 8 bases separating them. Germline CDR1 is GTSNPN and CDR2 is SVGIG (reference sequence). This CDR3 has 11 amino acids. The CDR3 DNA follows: TGTGCCTATCAGGGTTCCTACGAGCAGTACTTC. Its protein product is CAYQGSYEQYF.

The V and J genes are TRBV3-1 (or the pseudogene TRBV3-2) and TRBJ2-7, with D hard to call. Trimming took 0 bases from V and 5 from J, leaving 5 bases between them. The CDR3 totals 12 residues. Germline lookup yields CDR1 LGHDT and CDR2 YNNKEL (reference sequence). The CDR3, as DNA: TGTGCCAGCAGCCAAGAAGCCCACGAGCAGTACTTC. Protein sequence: CASSQEAHEQYF.